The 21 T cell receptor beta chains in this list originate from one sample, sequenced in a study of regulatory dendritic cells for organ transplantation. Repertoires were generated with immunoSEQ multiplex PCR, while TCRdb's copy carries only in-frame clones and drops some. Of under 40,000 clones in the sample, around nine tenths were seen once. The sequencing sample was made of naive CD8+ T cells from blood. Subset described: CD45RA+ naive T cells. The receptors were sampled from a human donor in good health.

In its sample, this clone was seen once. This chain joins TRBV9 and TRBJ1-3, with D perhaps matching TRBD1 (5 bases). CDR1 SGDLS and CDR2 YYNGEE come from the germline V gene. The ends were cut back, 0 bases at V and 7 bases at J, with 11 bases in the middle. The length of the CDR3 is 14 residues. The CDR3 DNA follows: TGTGCCAGCAGCGTAGGAGGGGAAGGCAACACCATATATTTT. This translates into CASSVGGEGNTIYF.

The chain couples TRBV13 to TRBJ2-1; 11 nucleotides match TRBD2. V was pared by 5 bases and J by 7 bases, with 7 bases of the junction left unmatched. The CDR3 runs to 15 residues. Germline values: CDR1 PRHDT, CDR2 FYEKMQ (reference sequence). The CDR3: CASSPRLAGLNEQFF. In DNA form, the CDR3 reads TGTGCCAGCAGCCCGCGACTAGCGGGGCTTAATGAGCAGTTCTTC.

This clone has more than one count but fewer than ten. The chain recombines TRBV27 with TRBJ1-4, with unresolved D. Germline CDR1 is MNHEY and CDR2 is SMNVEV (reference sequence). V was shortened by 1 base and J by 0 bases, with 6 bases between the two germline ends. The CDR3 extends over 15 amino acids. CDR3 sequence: CASSLWFATNEKLFF. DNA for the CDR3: TGTGCCAGCAGTTTATGGTTTGCAACTAATGAAAAACTGTTTTTT.

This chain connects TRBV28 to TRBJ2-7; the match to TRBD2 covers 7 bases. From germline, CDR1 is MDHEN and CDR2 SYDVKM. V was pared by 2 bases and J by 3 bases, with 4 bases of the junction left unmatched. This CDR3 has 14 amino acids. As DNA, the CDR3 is TGTGCCAGCAGTTTAGGCGGGAGCGTCTACGAGCAGTACTTC. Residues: CASSLGGSVYEQYF.

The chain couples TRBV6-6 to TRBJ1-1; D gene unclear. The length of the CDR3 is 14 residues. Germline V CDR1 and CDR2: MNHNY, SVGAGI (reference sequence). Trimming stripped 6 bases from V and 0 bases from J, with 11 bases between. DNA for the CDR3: TGTGCCAGCAGGTTCCTGGGCATGAACACTGAAGCTTTCTTT. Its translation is CASRFLGMNTEAFF.

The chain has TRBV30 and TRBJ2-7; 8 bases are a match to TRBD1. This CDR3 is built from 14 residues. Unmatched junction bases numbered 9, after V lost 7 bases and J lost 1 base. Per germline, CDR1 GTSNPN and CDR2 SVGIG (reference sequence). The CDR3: CASLTDRGSYEQYF. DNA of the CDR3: TGTGCCTCGCTGACCGACAGGGGATCCTACGAGCAGTACTTC.

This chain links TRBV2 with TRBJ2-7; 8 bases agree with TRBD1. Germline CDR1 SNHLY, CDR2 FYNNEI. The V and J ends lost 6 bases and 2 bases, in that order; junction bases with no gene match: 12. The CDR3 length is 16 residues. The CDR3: CASSAQTGQDPYEQYF. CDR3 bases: TGTGCCAGCAGCGCACAAACGGGACAGGATCCCTACGAGCAGTACTTC.

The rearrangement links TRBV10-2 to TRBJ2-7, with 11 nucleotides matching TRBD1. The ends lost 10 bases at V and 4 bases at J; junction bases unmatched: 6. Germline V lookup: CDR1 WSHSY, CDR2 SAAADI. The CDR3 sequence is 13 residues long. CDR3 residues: CATAGTGGYEQYF. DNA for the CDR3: TGCGCCACCGCCGGGACAGGGGGGTACGAGCAGTACTTC.

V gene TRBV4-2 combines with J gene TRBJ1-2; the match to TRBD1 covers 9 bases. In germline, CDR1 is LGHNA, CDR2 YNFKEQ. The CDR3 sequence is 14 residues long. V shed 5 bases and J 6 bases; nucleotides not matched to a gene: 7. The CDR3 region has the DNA TGTGCCAGCAGCGTCCGGGACAGGGAGGATGGCTACACCTTC. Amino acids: CASSVRDREDGYTF.

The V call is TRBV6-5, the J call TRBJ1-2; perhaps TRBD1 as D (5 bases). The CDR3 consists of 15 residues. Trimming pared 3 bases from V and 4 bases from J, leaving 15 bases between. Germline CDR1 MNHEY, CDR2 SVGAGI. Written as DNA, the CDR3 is TGTGCCAGCAGTTATGCCCCGTCGAGGGGCTATGGCTACACCTTC. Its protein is CASSYAPSRGYGYTF.

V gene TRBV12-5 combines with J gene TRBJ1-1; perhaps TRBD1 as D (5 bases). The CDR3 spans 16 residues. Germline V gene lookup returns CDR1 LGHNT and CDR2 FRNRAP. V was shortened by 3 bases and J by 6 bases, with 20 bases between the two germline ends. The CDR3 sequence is CASGFSTGPGGAEAFF. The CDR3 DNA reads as TGTGCTAGTGGTTTTTCCACAGGCCCCGGGGGTGCTGAAGCTTTCTTT.

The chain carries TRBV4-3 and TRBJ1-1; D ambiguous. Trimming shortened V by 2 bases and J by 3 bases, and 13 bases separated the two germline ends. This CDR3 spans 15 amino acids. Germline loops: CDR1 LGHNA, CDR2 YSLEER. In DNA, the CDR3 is TGCGCCAGCAGCCAACTTTATGTAGGAGACACTGAAGCTTTCTTT. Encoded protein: CASSQLYVGDTEAFF.

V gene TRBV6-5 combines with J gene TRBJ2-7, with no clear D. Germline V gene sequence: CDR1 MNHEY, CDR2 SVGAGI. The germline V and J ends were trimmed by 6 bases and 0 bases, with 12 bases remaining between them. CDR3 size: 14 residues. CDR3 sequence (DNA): TGTGCCAGCAGCTTGACTGTCGCCTCCTACGAGCAGTACTTC. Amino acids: CASSLTVASYEQYF.

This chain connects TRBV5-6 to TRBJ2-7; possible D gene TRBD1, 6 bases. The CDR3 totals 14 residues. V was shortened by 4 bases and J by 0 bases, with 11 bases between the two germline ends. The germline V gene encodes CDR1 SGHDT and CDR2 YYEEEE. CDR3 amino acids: CASSTGHNSYEQYF. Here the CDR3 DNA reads TGTGCCAGCAGCACGGGACACAACTCCTACGAGCAGTACTTC. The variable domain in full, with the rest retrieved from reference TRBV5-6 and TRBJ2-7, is DAGVTQSPTHLIKTRGQQVTLRCSPKSGHDTVSWYQQALGQGPQFIFQYYEEEERQRGNFPDRFSGHQFPNYSSELNVNALLLGDSALYLCASSTGHNSYEQYFGPGTRLTVT.

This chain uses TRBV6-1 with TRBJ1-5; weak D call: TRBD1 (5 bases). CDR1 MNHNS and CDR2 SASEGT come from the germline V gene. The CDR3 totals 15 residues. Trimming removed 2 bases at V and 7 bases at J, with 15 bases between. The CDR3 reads CASSETFLQAQPQHF. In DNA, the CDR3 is TGTGCCAGCAGTGAAACCTTCTTACAGGCCCAGCCCCAGCATTTT.

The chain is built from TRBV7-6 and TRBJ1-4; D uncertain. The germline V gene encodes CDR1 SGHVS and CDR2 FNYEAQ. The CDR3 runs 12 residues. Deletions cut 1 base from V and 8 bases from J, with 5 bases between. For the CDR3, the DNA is TGTGCCAGCAGCTTAGAAGGCGAAAAACTGTTTTTT. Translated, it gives CASSLEGEKLFF.

CDR3 sequence (DNA): TGCAGCGTTGAGCTAGAGGGACGGATTACAAGTGAGCAGTTCTTC. This gives the protein CSVELEGRITSEQFF. The chain has TRBV29-1 and TRBJ2-1; D is tentatively TRBD1 or TRBD2 (5 bases each). V was clipped by 3 bases and J by 9 bases, with 21 bases between them. The CDR3 is 15 amino acids. CDR1 and CDR2 (germline): SQVTM, ANQGSEA.

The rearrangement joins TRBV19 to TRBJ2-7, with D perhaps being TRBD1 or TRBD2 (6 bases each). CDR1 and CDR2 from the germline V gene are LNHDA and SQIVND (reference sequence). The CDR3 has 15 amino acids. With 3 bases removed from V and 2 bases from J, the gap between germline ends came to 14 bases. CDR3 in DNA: TGTGCCAGTAGTATCGGGGCAGGGGAGGCCTACGAGCAGTACTTC. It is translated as CASSIGAGEAYEQYF.

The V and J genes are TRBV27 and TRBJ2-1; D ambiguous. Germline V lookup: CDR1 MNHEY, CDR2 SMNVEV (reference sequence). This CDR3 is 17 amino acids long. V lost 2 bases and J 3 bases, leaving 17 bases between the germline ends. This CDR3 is CASSLGSPGPHYNEQFF. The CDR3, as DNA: TGTGCCAGCAGTTTAGGATCACCCGGACCCCACTACAATGAGCAGTTCTTC.

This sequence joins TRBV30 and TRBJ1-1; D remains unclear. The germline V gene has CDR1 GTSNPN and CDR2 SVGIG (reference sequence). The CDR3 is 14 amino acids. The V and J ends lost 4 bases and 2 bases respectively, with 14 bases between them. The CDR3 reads CAWIPPTGNTEAFF. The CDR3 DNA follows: TGTGCCTGGATCCCCCCCACGGGAAACACTGAAGCTTTCTTT.

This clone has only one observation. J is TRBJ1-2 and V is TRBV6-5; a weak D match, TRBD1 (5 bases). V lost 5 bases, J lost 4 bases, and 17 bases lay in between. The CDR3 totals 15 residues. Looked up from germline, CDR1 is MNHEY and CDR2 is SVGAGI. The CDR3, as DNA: TGTGCCAGCAGTGCACCTGGGGGTATCGCCTATGGCTACACCTTC. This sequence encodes CASSAPGGIAYGYTF.